These 26 T cell receptor beta chains originate from one sample sequenced in a study of cytomegalovirus exposure and HLA in healthy donors. Researchers ran the PCR with 60 Vbeta and 13 Jbeta primers. Profiled with immunoSEQ multiplex PCR; TCRdb holds only in-frame clones, not every one. The sample is made up of about 40,000 clones, and the top ten hold less than 2% of it. The sequencing input was PBMCs. These receptors were collected from a woman aged 25-40 years in good health and CMV-seronegative.

The chain uses TRBV4-3 and TRBJ2-6; D perhaps matches TRBD1 (7 bases). The V end lost 0 bases, the J end lost 0 bases, and 18 bases lay between the germline ends. The germline gives CDR1 LGHNA, CDR2 YSLEER. The CDR3 totals 20 residues. The CDR3 region is CASSQETGRFIPSGANVLTF. CDR3 DNA sequence: TGCGCCAGCAGCCAAGAGACAGGGAGGTTTATCCCCTCTGGGGCCAACGTCCTGACTTTC.

The chain joins TRBV18 to TRBJ1-5; TRBD1 aligns across 8 bases. The V gene's germline CDR1 is KGHSH and CDR2 LQKENI. CDR3 length: 14 amino acids. The J segment lost 6 bases and the V segment lost 6 bases, leaving 7 bases of the junction unmatched. The CDR3 nucleotides read TGTGCCAGCTCCCAGGACAGGGTTGCTCAGCCCCAGCATTTT. It is translated as CASSQDRVAQPQHF. Using reference TRBV18 and TRBJ1-5 for the parts outside the CDR3, the full variable domain is NAGVMQNPRHLVRRRGQEARLRCSPMKGHSHVYWYRQLPEEGLKFMVYLQKENIIDESGMPKERFSAEFPKEGPSILRIQQVVRGDSAAYFCASSQDRVAQPQHFGDGTRLSIL.

The chain combines TRBV30 with TRBJ2-1; 7 bases map to TRBD2. The CDR3 runs 14 residues. Trimming took 4 bases from V and 3 from J; bases not matched to a gene: 6. Germline assignment: CDR1 GTSNPN and CDR2 SVGIG (reference sequence). CDR3 bases: TGTGCCTGGAAAATCACGGGAGGCTACAATGAGCAGTTCTTC. Protein: CAWKITGGYNEQFF.

The V and J genes are TRBV7-9 and TRBJ2-3; tentative D call: TRBD1 (6 bases). V was shortened by 5 bases and J by 2 bases, with 14 bases between the two germline ends. Per germline, CDR1 SEHNR and CDR2 FQNEAQ (reference sequence). The CDR3 spans 15 residues. DNA of the CDR3: TGTGCCAGCAGCCCGAGATGGGACAACACAGATACGCAGTATTTT. Protein: CASSPRWDNTDTQYF. Full variable domain (outside the CDR3, taken from reference TRBV7-9 and TRBJ2-3): DTGVSQNPRHKITKRGQNVTFRCDPISEHNRLYWYRQTLGQGPEFLTYFQNEAQLEKSRLLSDRFSAERPKGSFSTLEIQRTEQGDSAMYLCASSPRWDNTDTQYFGPGTRLTVL.

The chain couples TRBV9 to TRBJ2-5, with a tentative D call TRBD1 (5 bases). V lost 1 base and J lost 5, with 15 bases in between. The CDR3 consists of 15 residues. The germline gives CDR1 SGDLS, CDR2 YYNGEE. CDR3 loop: CASSVWGRVRETQYF. CDR3 nucleotides: TGTGCCAGCAGCGTATGGGGCAGGGTTAGGGAGACCCAGTACTTC.

The chain links TRBV29-1 to TRBJ1-1; perhaps TRBD1 as D (5 bases). CDR3 size: 13 residues. Germline CDR1 reads SQVTM; CDR2 reads ANQGSEA. The germline V and J ends were trimmed by 4 bases and 1 base, with 10 bases remaining between them. The CDR3 region has the DNA TGCAGCGTTGTGGAGGGGACGAACACTGAAGCTTTCTTT. This sequence encodes CSVVEGTNTEAFF.

The rearrangement links TRBV9 to TRBJ2-5; 10 bases align to TRBD2. CDR3 length: 14 residues. J lost 3 bases, V lost 1 base, and 0 bases had no gene match. The germline CDR1 and CDR2 sequences are SGDLS and YYNGEE. CDR3 coding DNA: TGTGCCAGCAGCGTAACTAGCGGGAAAGAGACCCAGTACTTC. It is translated as CASSVTSGKETQYF.

J is TRBJ1-4 and V is TRBV6-5, with a possible D match to TRBD1 (6 bases). The V gene's germline CDR1 is MNHEY and CDR2 SVGAGI. V dropped 5 bases and J dropped 1 base, with 11 bases sitting between them. The CDR3 sequence is 15 residues long. The CDR3 here is CASSAHRVTNEKLFF. In DNA form, the CDR3 reads TGTGCCAGCAGTGCGCACAGGGTAACTAATGAAAAACTGTTTTTT.

V usage is TRBV28 and J usage is TRBJ1-5; D is ambiguous. CDR3 length: 16 residues. Germline V lookup: CDR1 MDHEN, CDR2 SYDVKM. Trimming cost V 6 bases and J 0 bases, with 15 bases left between them. The CDR3 loop reads CASSVTLTASNQPQHF. The CDR3 region has the DNA TGTGCCAGCAGCGTTACCTTAACAGCTAGCAATCAGCCCCAGCATTTT.

The V call is TRBV7-9, the J call TRBJ1-5; TRBD1 agrees at 8 bases. This CDR3 has 14 residues. Germline values: CDR1 SEHNR, CDR2 FQNEAQ (reference sequence). Losses at the gene ends were 5 bases for V and 2 bases for J; bases not matched to a gene: 2. The CDR3 region is CASSLTGGNQPQHF. DNA for the CDR3: TGTGCCAGCAGCCTGACAGGGGGCAATCAGCCCCAGCATTTT.

The rearrangement links TRBV27 to TRBJ2-7; D remains ambiguous. V lost 6 bases and J 7 bases, leaving 25 bases between the germline ends. This CDR3 region has 16 residues. The V gene's germline CDR1 is MNHEY and CDR2 SMNVEV (reference sequence). CDR3 residues: CASSPQALQAQWEQYF. CDR3 bases: TGTGCCAGCAGCCCCCAGGCACTTCAAGCCCAATGGGAGCAGTACTTC.

This sequence joins TRBV6-5 and TRBJ2-7, with 7 bases lining up with TRBD1. This CDR3 has 14 amino acids. V gave up 4 bases and J gave up 1 base; unmatched junction bases: 4. From germline, CDR1 is MNHEY and CDR2 SVGAGI. CDR3 sequence: CASSSTGVSYEQYF. CDR3 nucleotide sequence: TGTGCCAGCAGTTCAACAGGGGTTTCCTACGAGCAGTACTTC.

V and J are TRBV7-6 and TRBJ2-2, with TRBD2 matching over 10 bases. The CDR3 consists of 16 residues. After removal of 4 bases from V and 2 bases from J, the junction contained 4 bases not matched to a gene. The germline V gene has CDR1 SGHVS and CDR2 FNYEAQ. Here the CDR3 reads CASSSPSGSNTGELFF. The CDR3 DNA sequence: TGTGCCAGCAGCTCACCTAGCGGGAGTAACACCGGGGAGCTGTTTTTT.

The chain joins TRBV29-1 to TRBJ2-7, with D perhaps TRBD2 (6 bases). The V gene lost 3 bases and the J gene lost 7 bases, with 19 bases spanning the gap. Per the germline V gene, CDR1 is SQVTM and CDR2 is ANQGSEA. The CDR3 is 14 amino acids. CDR3 in DNA: TGCAGCGTTGATTTTGGGACTCCCAACCGGGAGCAGTACTTC. The encoded protein is CSVDFGTPNREQYF.

The chain links TRBV28 to TRBJ1-5; D is unresolved. Trimming took off 5 bases at V and 3 bases at J, with 5 bases between the two ends. Germline values: CDR1 MDHEN, CDR2 SYDVKM. The CDR3 has 12 residues. The CDR3 bases are TGTGCCAGCAGTCTAGCCAATCAGCCCCAGCATTTT. It encodes CASSLANQPQHF.

The chain is built from TRBV5-1 and TRBJ2-1; TRBD2 agrees at 8 bases. The V and J ends lost 0 bases and 2 bases, in that order; junction bases with no gene match: 4. CDR3 size: 16 residues. Germline CDR1 and CDR2: SGHRS and YFSETQ. As DNA, the CDR3 is TGCGCCAGCAGCTTGGGAGGGACTAGTCCCTACAATGAGCAGTTCTTC. It is translated as CASSLGGTSPYNEQFF.

The J gene is TRBJ2-7, the V gene TRBV5-1; D is perhaps TRBD2 (6 bases). Germline assignment: CDR1 SGHRS and CDR2 YFSETQ. V lost 6 bases and J 5 bases, leaving 18 bases between the germline ends. The CDR3 spans 14 residues. The DNA of the CDR3 is TGCGCCAGCACATCAGGGACTCCAGGTGACGAGCAGTACTTC. Its protein product is CASTSGTPGDEQYF.

J is TRBJ2-3 and V is TRBV4-1; possible D gene TRBD1, 6 bases. Germline values: CDR1 MGHRA, CDR2 YSYEKL. This CDR3 has 16 residues. Trimming cost V 3 bases and J 0 bases, with 13 bases left between them. In DNA form, the CDR3 reads TGCGCCAGCAGCCACCTGGGGGCGACTAGCACAGATACGCAGTATTTT. It codes for CASSHLGATSTDTQYF.

The chain employs TRBV30 and TRBJ2-3; perhaps TRBD2 as D (5 bases). Trimming cost V 3 bases and J 0 bases, with 13 bases left between them. Per germline, CDR1 GTSNPN and CDR2 SVGIG (reference sequence). This CDR3 spans 15 amino acids. CDR3 in amino acids: CAWSPRGKSTDTQYF. As DNA, the CDR3 is TGTGCCTGGAGCCCTCGGGGAAAGAGCACAGATACGCAGTATTTT.

V usage is TRBV7-2 and J usage is TRBJ2-2; TRBD2 aligns across 10 bases. V dropped 1 base and J dropped 6; count of bases not matched to a gene: 5. The CDR3 length is 16 residues. CDR1 SGHTA and CDR2 FQGNSA come from the germline V gene. CDR3 sequence (DNA): TGTGCCAGCAGCTTAGGCCCTAGCGGGAGCGCCGGGGAGCTGTTTTTT. Its protein product is CASSLGPSGSAGELFF.

The V call is TRBV2, the J call TRBJ1-5, with D perhaps TRBD1 (5 bases). Per the germline V gene, CDR1 is SNHLY and CDR2 is FYNNEI. This CDR3 is built from 16 residues. The V and J ends lost 4 bases and 0 bases respectively, with 13 bases between them. The chain's CDR3 is CASSGPGLSSNQPQHF. The CDR3 DNA reads as TGTGCCAGCAGTGGGCCGGGACTGTCTAGCAATCAGCCCCAGCATTTT. The entire variable domain, with the rest obtained from reference TRBV2 and TRBJ1-5, is as follows: EPEVTQTPSHQVTQMGQEVILRCVPISNHLYFYWYRQILGQKVEFLVSFYNNEISEKSEIFDDQFSVERPDGSNFTLKIRSTKLEDSAMYFCASSGPGLSSNQPQHFGDGTRLSIL.

The chain couples TRBV2 to TRBJ1-1; TRBD1 matches 9 bases. The V gene's germline CDR1 is SNHLY and CDR2 FYNNEI. The CDR3 length is 14 residues. The junction had 3 bases not matched to a gene; V was cut back by 6 bases and J by 1 base. The CDR3 reads CASSKDRGNTEAFF. CDR3 sequence (DNA): TGTGCCAGCAGCAAGGACAGGGGGAACACTGAAGCTTTCTTT.

CDR3 DNA: TGCGCCAGCAGCTCGAGAGCACGGACGGGACTAGCGGGAGTCCCCTACAATGAGCAGTTCTTC. It encodes CASSSRARTGLAGVPYNEQFF. The chain carries TRBV5-1 and TRBJ2-1, with 14 positions matching TRBD2. Germline lookup yields CDR1 SGHRS and CDR2 YFSETQ. The CDR3 is made up of 21 amino acids. V shed 3 bases, J shed 2 bases, and the junction held 16 bases outside the gene matches.

The J gene is TRBJ2-7, the V gene TRBV7-2, with a possible D match to TRBD2 (5 bases). CDR1 is SGHTA and CDR2 is FQGNSA in the germline V gene. Trimming removed 3 bases at V and 1 base at J, with 16 bases between. The CDR3 totals 16 residues. The CDR3 nucleotides read TGTGCCAGCAGCTTGACGGTGTTAGAGGGTTCCTACGAGCAGTACTTC. This encodes CASSLTVLEGSYEQYF.

The V and J genes are TRBV29-1 and TRBJ1-1; D is uncertain. V shed 6 bases and J shed 4 bases, with 9 bases lying between them. The germline gives CDR1 SQVTM, CDR2 ANQGSEA. The CDR3 is 11 amino acids. The CDR3 bases are TGCAGCGTACTAAGAATCACTGAAGCTTTCTTT. Encoded protein: CSVLRITEAFF.

The CDR3 sequence: CASRPQGLGLLNTEAFF. CDR3 DNA: TGTGCCAGCAGACCCCAGGGCCTGGGATTATTGAACACTGAAGCTTTCTTT. The gene calls are TRBV6-9 and TRBJ1-1, with D possibly being TRBD1 (5 bases). Between the trimmed V and J ends, which lost 6 bases and 0 bases, there was a span of 20 bases. CDR1 is MNHGY, CDR2 SVAAGI, per germline. This CDR3 region has 17 residues.